The sequence of this T cell receptor beta chain was determined in a study of shared clonotypes between healthy human individuals. Whole-study results and caveats: Investigators collected only blood, and repertoires in tissues likely differ.

Germline V CDR1 and CDR2: LGHNA, YSLEER. V gave up 8 bases and J gave up 1 base; unmatched junction bases: 4. There are 14 residues in the CDR3. Profiled with immunoSEQ multiplex PCR; TCRdb holds only in-frame clones, not every one. The table shows about 1.1 million clones, with around 78% occurring only once. For this clone: Its antigen remains unknown.

The V call is TRBV4-3, the J call TRBJ2-2; TRBD1 matches at 7 bases. Material: memory CD4+ T cells from PBMCs. The subset: CD45RA-negative fraction. The clonotype comes from a man aged 18 to 35 in good health. Some clones in this sample may be carry-over from other donors' samples. CDR3 region: CASRRDRNTGELFF. CDR3 sequence (DNA): TGCGCCAGCCGCCGGGACAGGAACACCGGGGAGCTGTTTTTT.